The T cell receptor (beta chain) described here comes from a study of T cell clusters in autoimmune cytopenias (dated by TCRdb to between 2018 and 2020). Turning to the overall study: Among healthy donor controls, the mean age was 56 years, the median age was approximately 62 years, and about half of the roughly 43 were female. The study aimed to test whether autoimmune cytopenia patients carry a disease-specific immune repertoire signature usable as a blood-based biomarker. Autoimmune hepatitis repertoires were compared with those of about 25 age- and sex-matched healthy donors. For primary cytopenia, about two dozen age-matched healthy donors were used as controls, and for secondary cytopenia, some 13 age-matched CLL patients were used as controls. TRB and IGH repertoires from peripheral blood were sequenced in autoimmune cytopenia patients at active disease and during treatment follow-up, with healthy, CLL and autoimmune hepatitis controls included alongside. The median TRB sequencing depth was around 50,000 reads per sample, and the median number of distinct TRB clonotypes was around 2,500 per sample. The full study reports these points: TRB repertoire shifts, with less even repertoires observed in secondary cytopenia and CLL, were mostly attributed to lymphoma bias rather than autoimmunity. The T cell clusters were only ever defined in silico, so experimental validation of their functional role was still needed. Healthy donors showed roughly 3-fold more exclusive TRB clusters than active autoimmune hepatitis patients, consistent with an autoimmunity-wide signature. The cluster-lack signature was not observed for secondary cytopenia versus CLL, as the signature was apparently masked by the dominant lymphoma-associated repertoire. The GLIPH analysis suggested a lack of physiological T cell clusters in primary autoimmune cytopenia patients, since roughly 49 clusters were exclusive to healthy donors whereas 17 were exclusive to patients.

CDR1 SGHDT and CDR2 YYEEEE were looked up in the germline V gene. Measured from the cysteine to the phenylalanine, the CDR3 is 15 residues long. There is no recorded DNA. Per sample, around 250 ng of peripheral blood genomic DNA, 35,000 to 40,000 genome equivalents, was used for TRB amplification. TRB rearrangements were amplified by multiplex PCR using a touch-down protocol with TRB-A and TRB-B primer pools mixed in one tube. Illumina adapters and sample indices were added to the amplicons through two consecutive PCR reactions using Phusion HS II polymerase. Amplicons were gel-purified with the NucleoSpin Gel and PCR Clean-up kit, then quantified by Qubit and quality-checked on an Agilent 2100 Bioanalyzer. Sequencing of the libraries was performed on an Illumina MiSeq with 600-cycle, single-indexed, paired-end runs. From the authors' description of their analysis: Alignment and assembly of TRB reads were performed with MiXCR version 2.1.12 and the default MiXCR reference library. A clone was defined by each unique CDR3 nucleotide sequence, and analysis was restricted to productive sequences with at least two reads. Repertoire diversity was assessed by alpha-parameterized diversity profiles (alpha 0 to 5), including Shannon (alpha 1) and Simpson (alpha 2) indices, computed with an R script. The tcR package was used to compute combinatorial TRB VJ usage, which was then compared between cohorts by principal component analysis with ade4. TCRbeta CDR3s were clustered with GLIPH on cohort pairs matched by age and read depth, and cluster frequencies were compared by Wilcoxon test. The reads were reprocessed in TCRdb, with one entry per CDR3 protein sequence and no accompanying DNA. The V and J calls come from TCRdb's annotation, not from the publication. In this sample's table one finds several thousand distinct CDR3 sequences. Just under 8.5% of the sample is in the top ten clones.

A word on this clonotype: Its binding antigen is unknown.

The same data also contributed to another study, on T cell repertoires in aging, cancer and after chemotherapy. That second report states: Donors spanned six age groups from 30 or younger to 70 or older, with at least three individuals per group. TCR repertoires from healthy donor controls were recorded over periods of several months to years and showed clear clonal overlap between repeated samplings. The full dataset contained about 10 million TCR reads. Untreated patients with hematological or solid cancers showed significantly lower blood TCR diversity and higher clonality than age-matched healthy donors. Declining TCR diversity with age in healthy donors was mainly explained by loss of richness; in cancer patients, loss of evenness also contributed. An increase in median generation probability over the chemotherapy interval was observed in both cancer cohorts, suggesting that the repertoire was reconstituted through rebound thymic output. According to the authors, the repertoire data do not permit conclusions about immunological memory after chemotherapy. Peripheral blood TCR beta repertoires from healthy donors and cancer patients were profiled to examine immunoaging and T cell reconstitution after chemotherapy. Alongside 95 healthy donors serving as a reference group, the cohort included 200 to 250 cancer patients, of whom about 94 had hematological cancers and 120 to 130 had solid cancers. MiXCR versions 2.12 and 3.0.5 were used to process TRB sequences. The repertoire metrics were Shannon diversity, evenness, clonality (defined as one minus evenness), and alpha-parameterized diversity profiles covering alpha 0 to 5. The IGoR algorithm was used to compute generation probabilities of clones in paired pre- and post-chemotherapy samples.

The sequenced sample consisted of peripheral blood. The rearrangement joined TRBV5-6 to TRBJ1-2; TCRdb names TRBD1, which stays unverified in the absence of DNA. This TCR was recovered from a human donor in good health. CDR3 region: CASSGDRGLSYGYTF.